This T cell receptor (beta chain) is from a study of blood T cell repertoires in COVID-19. Across the study: The United States, Italy and Spain were the sources of the acute and convalescent COVID-19 samples. The cDNA or gDNA used as material had been derived from T cells, B-cell-depleted T cells, or PBMCs.

Original methodology: For nucleated cells, counts were estimated from reference gene primer amplification. Sequencing was performed with immunoSEQ multiplex PCR; in TCRdb, only in-frame clones are kept and a portion is missing. That table furnishes V, J and clone size, whereas the DNA furnished D and trimming. The sample contains roughly 700,000 clones, 90% of which appear only once. Germline CDR1 and CDR2: SGHAT and FQNNGV. The CDR3 runs 11 residues. The ends were cut back, 8 bases at V and 8 bases at J, with 10 bases in the middle. Material: peripheral blood. The chain links TRBV11-2 to TRBJ2-1; D not certain. The sequence was obtained from a woman under 30 with acute or convalescent COVID-19. DNA for the CDR3: TGTGCCAGCGGCTCGGTCGATGAGCAGTTCTTC. Encoded protein: CASGSVDEQFF.